In its sample, the clone carrying this T cell receptor beta chain was seen once. What it binds is not known. The data originate from a study of tumor-infiltrating lymphocytes in localized non-small cell lung cancer. Study findings and constraints: Immunotypes IM1 and IM2 had similar TCR-derived T-cell fractions.

Clones were sequenced by immunoSEQ multiplex PCR, and TCRdb holds only the in-frame ones, with some missing. The repertoire holds roughly 5,800 clones, 66% seen once, with 14% in the top ten. Trimming took 2 bases from V and 0 from J, leaving 8 bases between them. The CDR3 runs to 14 residues. Looked up from germline, CDR1 is GTSNPN and CDR2 is SVGIG (reference sequence). This sequence originates from a human donor with non-small cell lung cancer. Source material: uninvolved lung tissue not adjacent to the tumor. The V and J genes are TRBV30 and TRBJ1-3; D ambiguous. DNA for the CDR3: TGTGCCTGGAGTAGTGGGAGCTCTGGAAACACCATATATTTT. It specifies CAWSSGSSGNTIYF.